This T cell receptor (beta chain) was sequenced during a study of read filtering for tumor transcriptome and immune sequencing. At the level of the study: The cohort had about 16 men and approximately 15 women aged about 47 to 80, mean around 63 years.

Findings and limits, study-wide: Even smaller IR-seq throughput identified most shared clonotypes.

This clonotype rates as medium-sized. The antigen remains unidentified. The library was built from roughly 400 ng RNA with molecular barcoded adaptors for alpha/delta and beta/gamma chains. MiXCR, applied by TCRdb to the reads, yields one record per CDR3 protein. The table shows 40,000 to 55,000 distinct CDR3 sequences, with roughly 20% occurring only once. Sequenced input: a population of CD138-negative cells sorted from bone marrow. The source is a donor at least 40 years old with multiple myeloma.

CDR3 sequence: CASSLEGMNRYNEQFF. The CDR3 DNA sequence: TGCGCCAGCAGCCTGGAGGGGATGAACCGCTACAATGAGCAGTTCTTC. J is TRBJ2-1 and V is TRBV5-1; a possible D gene is TRBD2 (6 bases). The ends were cut back, 4 bases at V and 3 bases at J, with 17 bases in the middle. The CDR3 spans 16 residues. Germline assignment: CDR1 SGHRS and CDR2 YFSETQ.